These 16 T cell receptor beta chains share one sample of origin, sequenced in a study of T cell responses to AZD1222 COVID-19 vaccine. Clones were read by immunoSEQ multiplex PCR, and TCRdb kept only the in-frame ones, dropping some. The sample contains around 100,000 clones, about 87% of which appear only once. The specimen comprised peripheral blood, sampled on day 0 of AZD1222 vaccination. These receptor sequences come from an adult in good health.

The rearrangement uses TRBV30 and TRBJ2-1, with D hard to call. Per the germline V gene, CDR1 is GTSNPN and CDR2 is SVGIG (reference sequence). This CDR3 region has 13 residues. V was cut by 7 bases and J by 0 bases, with 10 bases left in between. CDR3 nucleotides: TGTGCCTCTTTGAGGAGCTCCTACAATGAGCAGTTCTTC. It specifies CASLRSSYNEQFF.

V and J are TRBV4-2 and TRBJ1-3; D remains ambiguous. Germline CDR1 LGHNA, CDR2 YNFKEQ. Trimming cost V 2 bases and J 3 bases, with 5 bases left between them. This CDR3 has 13 residues. CDR3 sequence reads: CASSQSDGNTIYF. As DNA, the CDR3 is TGTGCCAGCAGCCAATCCGATGGAAACACCATATATTTT.

This clone was detected only once. The rearrangement uses TRBV7-9 and TRBJ1-4; 10 bases match TRBD1. The V gene's germline CDR1 is SEHNR and CDR2 FQNEAQ (reference sequence). The CDR3 extends over 15 amino acids. Trimming cost V 4 bases and J 7 bases; bases outside gene matches: 6. The CDR3 region has the DNA TGTGCCAGCAGCTCAAGACAGGGGGCGAGTGAAAAACTGTTTTTT. It encodes CASSSRQGASEKLFF.

The genes are TRBV15 and TRBJ1-5; tentative D call: TRBD1 (5 bases). This CDR3 region has 15 residues. Germline CDR1 is LNHNV and CDR2 is YYDKDF (reference sequence). V was trimmed by 3 bases and J by 4 bases, leaving 13 bases between them. CDR3 sequence reads: CATSSERTLNQPQHF. The CDR3 nucleotides read TGTGCCACCAGCAGTGAACGGACATTGAATCAGCCCCAGCATTTT.

V is TRBV5-4 and J is TRBJ1-6; 8 nucleotides match TRBD1. This CDR3 has 14 amino acids. V shed 0 bases and J 9 bases; nucleotides not matched to a gene: 2. The germline V gene has CDR1 SGHNT and CDR2 YYREEE (reference sequence). The CDR3 loop reads CASSLGQGSSPLHF. In nucleotides, the CDR3 is TGTGCCAGCAGCTTGGGACAGGGGAGTTCACCCCTCCACTTT.

This clone was detected only once. The rearrangement links TRBV19 to TRBJ1-3; D may be TRBD1 (6 bases). CDR1 and CDR2 (germline): LNHDA, SQIVND (reference sequence). The CDR3 consists of 15 residues. V shed 7 bases and J shed 4 bases, with 17 bases lying between them. The DNA for the CDR3 is TGTGCCAGTATGAACAGGGACTGGACCGGAAACACCATATATTTT. Translated, it gives CASMNRDWTGNTIYF.

This chain joins TRBV9 and TRBJ2-1; TRBD1 matches at 7 bases. CDR1 SGDLS and CDR2 YYNGEE come from the germline V gene. The length of the CDR3 is 15 residues. V lost 0 bases and J lost 4; bases outside the gene matches: 4. CDR3 amino acids: CASSVGQGYYNEQFF. DNA of the CDR3: TGTGCCAGCAGCGTAGGACAGGGATATTACAATGAGCAGTTCTTC. The full variable domain, rest sourced from reference TRBV9 and TRBJ2-1, is DSGVTQTPKHLITATGQRVTLRCSPRSGDLSVYWYQQSLDQGLQFLIQYYNGEERAKGNILERFSAQQFPDLHSELNLSSLELGDSALYFCASSVGQGYYNEQFFGPGTRLTVL.

This clone appeared a single time. The chain links TRBV4-3 to TRBJ1-1, with unresolved D. Between the trimmed V and J ends, which lost 4 bases and 0 bases, there was a span of 9 bases. The CDR3 covers 14 residues. Germline assignment: CDR1 LGHNA and CDR2 YSLEER. The CDR3, as DNA: TGCGCCAGCAGCCCCCTGGTGGTGAACACTGAAGCTTTCTTT. It codes for CASSPLVVNTEAFF.

V is TRBV5-1 and J is TRBJ2-1; 9 bases match TRBD2. V shed 2 bases, J shed 0 bases, and the junction held 0 bases outside the gene matches. The CDR3 length is 15 residues. The germline V gene encodes CDR1 SGHRS and CDR2 YFSETQ. CDR3 bases: TGCGCCAGCAGCTTTAGCGGGAGCTCCTACAATGAGCAGTTCTTC. It is translated as CASSFSGSSYNEQFF.

This clone appeared once. This chain links TRBV4-1 with TRBJ2-1; D may match TRBD1 or TRBD2 (5 bases each). Trimming took 1 base from V and 7 from J, leaving 20 bases between them. The germline V gene has CDR1 MGHRA and CDR2 YSYEKL. The CDR3 covers 17 residues. The CDR3 DNA reads as TGCGCCAGCAGCCAAGGTACGGGACGCATGGCGGTTAATGAGCAGTTCTTC. Translation: CASSQGTGRMAVNEQFF.

The genes are TRBV18 and TRBJ2-2; D remains ambiguous. CDR1 is KGHSH and CDR2 is LQKENI in the germline V gene. This CDR3 has 13 amino acids. The germline V and J ends were trimmed by 4 bases and 1 base, with 4 bases remaining between them. The CDR3 region has the DNA TGTGCCAGCTCACGAGGGAACACCGGGGAGCTGTTTTTT. Its translation: CASSRGNTGELFF.

The V and J genes are TRBV18 and TRBJ1-5, with 10 bases fitting TRBD1. This CDR3 contains 16 residues. Germline CDR1 KGHSH, CDR2 LQKENI. V lost 3 bases, J lost 2 bases, and 4 bases stayed unmatched. The chain's CDR3 is CASSPTGTGGNQPQHF. CDR3 nucleotide sequence: TGTGCCAGCTCACCTACCGGGACAGGGGGCAATCAGCCCCAGCATTTT.

J is TRBJ1-1 and V is TRBV3-1 (or the pseudogene TRBV3-2); D not resolved. Looked up from germline, CDR1 is LGHDT and CDR2 is YNNKEL (reference sequence). V was shortened by 1 base and J by 7 bases, with 13 bases between the two germline ends. The CDR3 runs to 14 residues. The CDR3 loop reads CASSQGWGAHEAFF. The CDR3 DNA is TGTGCCAGCAGCCAAGGGTGGGGAGCACATGAAGCTTTCTTT.

The V gene is TRBV24-1, the J gene TRBJ1-5, with 7 bases matching TRBD1. Germline values: CDR1 KGHDR, CDR2 SFDVKD. This CDR3 is 15 amino acids long. The trim removed 4 bases at V and 3 bases at J, leaving 5 bases unmatched. In nucleotides, the CDR3 is TGTGCCACCAGTGAGCCCGGGACAGCCAATCAGCCCCAGCATTTT. This sequence encodes CATSEPGTANQPQHF.

The chain couples TRBV11-3 to TRBJ2-3; possible D gene TRBD2, 7 bases. This CDR3 has 16 amino acids. Per the germline V gene, CDR1 is SGHNT and CDR2 is YENEEA. V was shortened by 4 bases and J by 4 bases, with 18 bases between the two germline ends. CDR3 nucleotide sequence: TGTGCCAGCAGCTGGATGAGGGGGGGCCCGGCAGATACGCAGTATTTT. Translating gives CASSWMRGGPADTQYF.

This clone was counted between two and nine times. The chain uses TRBV5-5 and TRBJ2-3, with 14 bases aligning to TRBD2. V lost 4 bases to trimming and J lost 5 bases; unmatched junction nucleotides: 6. This CDR3 is 16 amino acids long. Germline assignment: CDR1 SGHKS and CDR2 YYEKEE (reference sequence). In DNA form, the CDR3 reads TGTGCCAGCAGCGAAACCGGGACTAGCGGGGGAGATACGCAGTATTTT. Its translation is CASSETGTSGGDTQYF.